This TCR beta chain was found in a study of blood T cell repertoires in COVID-19. Turning to the study itself: Sources were T cells, B-cell-depleted T cells, or PBMCs; the material itself was cDNA or gDNA.

How the authors handled the data: Reference gene primer amplification gave estimated nucleated cell counts. The method was immunoSEQ multiplex PCR; TCRdb's version includes in-frame clones alone and lacks a portion of them. V, J and clone size were drawn from that table, and D and trimming were deduced from the DNA. This sample has a few hundred thousand clones, with 90% found just once. V was clipped by 3 bases and J by 7 bases, with 7 bases between them. CDR3 length: 12 amino acids. The participants were between roughly 18 and 100 years old and came from under 25 US areas. Input material: PBMCs or T cells enriched from blood (not recorded which). This TCR came from a man aged 30 to 39 who had recovered from COVID-19. This rearrangement joins TRBV12-3 or TRBV12-4 to TRBJ1-5; D ambiguous. The CDR3 loop is CASSFFRQPQHF. In DNA form, the CDR3 reads TGTGCCAGCAGTTTTTTCCGGCAGCCCCAGCATTTT.